The 16 T cell receptor beta chains presented below share a single source sample, sequenced in a study of cytomegalovirus exposure and HLA in healthy donors. Use of 60 Vbeta and 13 Jbeta primers characterized the PCR. The repertoire was sequenced with immunoSEQ multiplex PCR; TCRdb's copy has only in-frame clones and lacks some. The data show roughly 97,000 clones, about 75% seen once. The sequencing sample was made of PBMCs. The receptors were sampled from a man aged 55-75 years in good health and CMV-seropositive.

This clone was recorded a few times. V is TRBV6-8 and J is TRBJ2-5, with 10 bases identical to TRBD1. Trimming at V came to 7 bases and at J to 8 bases, leaving 13 bases not matched to a gene. The germline V gene encodes CDR1 MNHGY and CDR2 SAAAGT. This CDR3 is 15 amino acids long. CDR3 loop: CASKPLAGTGVTQYF. CDR3 nucleotide sequence: TGTGCCAGCAAACCCCTTGCCGGGACAGGGGTTACCCAGTACTTC.

The chain is built from TRBV7-9 and TRBJ1-5; D is possibly TRBD1 (6 bases). Trimming removed 1 base at V and 3 bases at J, with 7 bases between. Germline V gives CDR1 SEHNR, CDR2 FQNEAQ (reference sequence). This CDR3 has 14 amino acids. The CDR3 region has the DNA TGTGCCAGCAGCTTAGGGGGGCCCAATCAGCCCCAGCATTTT. This codes for CASSLGGPNQPQHF. Combining the CDR3 with reference TRBV7-9 and TRBJ1-5 gives the whole variable domain DTGVSQNPRHKITKRGQNVTFRCDPISEHNRLYWYRQTLGQGPEFLTYFQNEAQLEKSRLLSDRFSAERPKGSFSTLEIQRTEQGDSAMYLCASSLGGPNQPQHFGDGTRLSIL.

This clone was counted between two and nine times. This chain links TRBV2 with TRBJ2-5; perhaps TRBD2 as D (5 bases). CDR1 and CDR2 (germline): SNHLY, FYNNEI. V lost 6 bases and J 4 bases, leaving 15 bases between the germline ends. The CDR3 has 14 amino acids. CDR3 sequence reads: CASSETAGGETQYF. The DNA for the CDR3 is TGTGCCAGCAGCGAGACCGCAGGAGGAGAGACCCAGTACTTC.

This rearrangement joins TRBV11-3 to TRBJ2-7, with 9 bases matching TRBD2. CDR3 length: 16 amino acids. The V and J ends lost 2 bases and 2 bases, in that order; junction bases with no gene match: 7. Germline V CDR1 and CDR2: SGHNT, YENEEA. In nucleotides, the CDR3 is TGTGCCAGCAGCTTAACCAGCGGGGGGTTCGCCTACGAGCAGTACTTC. Translated: CASSLTSGGFAYEQYF.

The V call is TRBV6-5, the J call TRBJ1-6, with a tentative D call TRBD1 (6 bases). Germline V gene data show CDR1 as MNHEY and CDR2 as SVGAGI. This CDR3 region has 15 residues. The V gene lost 2 bases and the J gene lost 7 bases, with 12 bases spanning the gap. The CDR3 sequence is CASSYGGGWNSPLHF. DNA for the CDR3: TGTGCCAGCAGTTACGGTGGGGGCTGGAATTCACCCCTCCACTTT.

For this clone: The same CDR3 arises from other DNA sequences in this sample as well. The chain has TRBV5-1 and TRBJ2-5; 7 bases line up with TRBD2. The germline V gene has CDR1 SGHRS and CDR2 YFSETQ. J gave up 4 bases and V 3 bases, and 6 bases lay outside the gene matches. CDR3 length: 14 amino acids. The CDR3: CASSWGGGGETQYF. The CDR3 DNA follows: TGCGCCAGCAGCTGGGGCGGGGGAGGAGAGACCCAGTACTTC. The full variable domain, in which reference TRBV5-1 and TRBJ2-5 provide the parts outside the CDR3, is KAGVTQTPRYLIKTRGQQVTLSCSPISGHRSVSWYQQTPGQGLQFLFEYFSETQRNKGNFPGRFSGRQFSNSRSEMNVSTLELGDSALYLCASSWGGGGETQYFGPGTRLLVL.

The V gene is TRBV15, the J gene TRBJ1-4; TRBD1 matches at 7 bases. V lost 1 base and J lost 7; bases outside the gene matches: 12. The CDR3 has 17 residues. Germline CDR1 LNHNV, CDR2 YYDKDF (reference sequence). This CDR3 reads CATSRVQGGFRSEKLFF. CDR3 DNA: TGTGCCACCAGCAGAGTCCAAGGGGGCTTTAGGAGTGAAAAACTGTTTTTT.

The rearrangement uses TRBV5-1 and TRBJ2-3, with 13 bases aligning to TRBD2. Trimming at V came to 4 bases and at J to 0 bases, leaving 14 bases not matched to a gene. Per the germline V gene, CDR1 is SGHRS and CDR2 is YFSETQ. This CDR3 contains 20 residues. The CDR3 spells CASSPPEWTSGGPSTDTQYF. The CDR3 region has the DNA TGCGCCAGCAGCCCCCCGGAGTGGACTAGCGGGGGCCCTAGCACAGATACGCAGTATTTT.

This chain joins TRBV7-6 and TRBJ1-5; D ambiguous. Trimming cost V 4 bases and J 5 bases, with 12 bases left between them. The length of the CDR3 is 14 residues. Germline CDR1 and CDR2: SGHVS and FNYEAQ. CDR3 bases: TGTGCCAGCAGCTCCGGTGGGAGTGATCAGCCCCAGCATTTT. It codes for CASSSGGSDQPQHF.

The rearrangement links TRBV5-1 to TRBJ1-4, with a possible D match to TRBD1 (6 bases). The germline V gene has CDR1 SGHRS and CDR2 YFSETQ. The CDR3 runs to 15 residues. V was cut by 0 bases and J by 7 bases, with 13 bases left in between. CDR3 sequence: CASSLGTARPEKLFF. The CDR3 DNA reads TGCGCCAGCAGCTTGGGGACAGCCCGCCCTGAAAAACTGTTTTTT.

The rearrangement links TRBV5-4 to TRBJ1-3, with no clear D. CDR3 length equals 15 residues. Germline V gene sequence: CDR1 SGHNT, CDR2 YYREEE (reference sequence). V lost 5 bases and J lost 0, with 12 bases in between. The CDR3 reads CASSKTPDSGNTIYF. Here the CDR3 DNA reads TGTGCCAGCAGTAAGACACCAGACTCTGGAAACACCATATATTTT. Supplemented by reference TRBV5-4 and TRBJ1-3, the full variable domain reads ETGVTQSPTHLIKTRGQQVTLRCSSQSGHNTVSWYQQALGQGPQFIFQYYREEENGRGNFPPRFSGLQFPNYSSELNVNALELDDSALYLCASSKTPDSGNTIYFGEGSWLTVV.

The J gene is TRBJ1-1, the V gene TRBV6-4; no clear D gene. This CDR3 is 13 amino acids long. Germline assignment: CDR1 MRHNA and CDR2 SNTAGT. V lost 3 bases to trimming and J lost 4 bases, with 9 bases between them. CDR3 residues: CASSEQVATEAFF. The CDR3 DNA sequence: TGTGCCAGCAGTGAACAAGTAGCCACTGAAGCTTTCTTT.

The chain recombines TRBV5-6 with TRBJ2-1; D is possibly TRBD1 (6 bases). The CDR3 contains 14 residues. Trimming removed 2 bases from V and 5 bases from J, with 11 bases in between. Germline loops: CDR1 SGHDT, CDR2 YYEEEE. The CDR3 reads CASSFRTANNEQFF. As DNA, the CDR3 is TGTGCCAGCAGCTTCAGGACAGCTAACAATGAGCAGTTCTTC.

In this sample, this clone is medium-sized (0.01 to 0.1%). The chain has TRBV4-2 and TRBJ2-7; D is possibly TRBD1 (5 bases). Trimming left V 0 bases short and J 4 bases short, with 13 bases between. The CDR3 loop spans 15 amino acids. Germline CDR1 and CDR2: LGHNA and YNFKEQ. CDR3: CASSQDGAKVYEQYF. The CDR3 nucleotides read TGTGCCAGCAGCCAAGATGGGGCGAAGGTTTACGAGCAGTACTTC.

This chain connects TRBV19 to TRBJ2-7; a weak D match, TRBD2 (7 bases). Germline CDR1 LNHDA, CDR2 SQIVND (reference sequence). V lost 1 base, J lost 2 bases, and 12 bases lay in between. There are 15 residues in the CDR3. Here the CDR3 reads CASSIGRGGTYEQYF. In DNA form, the CDR3 reads TGTGCCAGTAGTATAGGCAGGGGAGGGACCTACGAGCAGTACTTC.

The V and J genes are TRBV11-2 and TRBJ2-3, with no clear D. The CDR3 is 13 residues long. CDR1 is SGHAT and CDR2 is FQNNGV in the germline V gene. Trimming pared 2 bases from V and 6 bases from J, leaving 9 bases between. CDR3 sequence (DNA): TGTGCCAGCAGCTTAAGGTTGGAGGATACGCAGTATTTT. It is translated as CASSLRLEDTQYF. The full variable domain, with the rest looked up from reference TRBV11-2 and TRBJ2-3, is EAGVAQSPRYKIIEKRQSVAFWCNPISGHATLYWYQQILGQGPKLLIQFQNNGVVDDSQLPKDRFSAERLKGVDSTLKIQPAKLEDSAVYLCASSLRLEDTQYFGPGTRLTVL.